This T cell receptor (beta chain) was observed in a study of early T cells in non-severe SARS-CoV-2 infection. In the study overall: Alpha and beta chains were unpaired, from unsorted whole-blood bulk RNA. General study results and limits: Anti-spike CD8 responses were favored in VDJdb matching, and private and CD4 specificities were missed.

Individual cDNA molecules were tagged with unique molecular identifiers, the study reported. Each CDR3 protein is one row after TCRdb ran MiXCR on the 5' RACE reads. The data show over 85,000 distinct CDR3 sequences, 16% seen once. Between the trimmed V and J ends, which lost 2 bases and 7 bases, there was a span of 15 bases. The CDR3 contains 15 residues. CDR1 and CDR2 (germline): MNHEY, SMNVEV (reference sequence). This clonotype was seen only a few times. Antigen specificity is unknown. The V and J genes are TRBV27 and TRBJ2-1; no firm D call. The receptor comes from an adult who was a healthcare worker with PCR-confirmed SARS-CoV-2 infection or an uninfected control (not recorded which). The specimen was whole blood. The CDR3 DNA sequence: TGTGCCAGCAGTTTAGTGACCGCCGCTAAAAATGAGCAGTTCTTC. Its translation: CASSLVTAAKNEQFF.